A single sample is the source of the 15 T cell receptor delta chains below, sequenced in a study of gamma-delta chains in newborns, infants, children (dated by TCRdb to the late 2010s). The sequencer listed for this sample is Illumina MiSeq. Via CATT, TCRdb reprocessed the public reads, and rows with identical DNA were then joined. The sample table contains some 8,300 delta-chain clones; only one count was recorded for 1.6% of them. In total, the top ten clones hold more than 7.5% of the sample. The sample comprised blood. The receptors come from a child who was a newborn, infant or young child, either healthy, febrile or measles-vaccinated (not recorded which).

This clone is medium-sized in the sample. In DNA, the CDR3 is TGTGCTCTTGGGGTCCCCTCTGCCTCTGTACTGGGGCTCTCCGATAAACTCATCTTT. It yields the protein CALGVPSASVLGLSDKLIF. The chain uses TRDV1 and TRDJ1; 7 bases agree with TRDD3. This CDR3 spans 19 amino acids. Trimming removed 4 bases from V and 3 bases from J; junction bases left unmatched: 20. Germline V CDR1 and CDR2: TSWWSYY, QGS.

This clone was counted a few times. Translating this DNA gives a protein that differs at residue 7 from the TCRdb one, which belongs to a much larger clone; a read error is likely, and the protein shown is this translation. CDR3 residues: CACDARSPESTDKLIF. The CDR3 region has the DNA TGTGCCTGTGACGCGCGCAGTCCGGAAAGTACCGATAAACTCATCTTT. The V and J genes are TRDV2 and TRDJ1; D remains ambiguous. Germline V gene data show CDR1 as GEAIGNYY and CDR2 as EKD. V gave up 3 bases and J gave up 2 bases, with 18 bases separating them. CDR3 size: 16 residues.

This clone has just a few counts. The chain carries TRDV1 and TRDJ1, with D perhaps assigned TRDD2 or TRDD3 (7 bases each). The CDR3 runs 20 residues. V was trimmed by 2 bases and J by 0 bases, leaving 25 bases between them. Germline V gives CDR1 TSWWSYY, CDR2 QGS. The CDR3 loop reads CALGEFLHVVLGTHTDKLIF. The CDR3 bases are TGTGCTCTTGGGGAATTCCTACATGTTGTACTGGGGACCCACACCGATAAACTCATCTTT.

In regard to this clone: The protein recorded in TCRdb matches a much larger clone and deviates from this DNA's translation at residue 8, suggesting a read error; the protein here is obtained by translating the DNA. The gene calls are TRDV2 and TRDJ1; 8 bases match TRDD3. The V gene end was trimmed by 3 bases and the J gene end by 4 bases; junction bases not matched to a gene: 15. The CDR3 has 17 amino acids. The V gene's germline CDR1 is GEAIGNYY and CDR2 EKD. The CDR3 nucleotides are TGTGCCTGTGACCCCCGCTCCCCGGGGGATAAGAGCGATAAACTCATCTTT. Protein product: CACDPRSPGDKSDKLIF.

This clone was detected only a few times. The DNA is omitted, as the CDR3 cannot be located on it reliably, and the CDR3 follows TCRdb's listing. V is TRAV29/DV5 and J is TRDJ1; the table gives TRDD3 as D, unverified against the DNA. Counting both end residues, the CDR3 totals 25 amino acids. Looked up from germline, CDR1 is NSMFDY and CDR2 is ISSIKDK. The CDR3 loop reads CSVLLCSKRASPRTGGYSLTDKLIF.

As regards this clone: TCRdb's listed protein matches a much larger clone and diverges from this DNA's translation at residue 15, likely through a read error; the protein shown comes from the DNA. In DNA form, the CDR3 reads TGTGCCTGTGACACTCGAGGTGGGGGATACGCGTACACCGATATACTCATCTTT. This codes for CACDTRGGGYAYTDILIF. The chain is built from TRDV2 and TRDJ1, with 11 bases that match TRDD3. This CDR3 contains 18 residues. CDR1 is GEAIGNYY and CDR2 is EKD in the germline V gene.

This clone was counted only a few times. A read error may produce the germline difference seen at one junction end. V usage is TRDV2 and J usage is TRDJ1, with 10 bases fitting TRDD3. The CDR3 is made up of 16 amino acids. Germline V gene sequence: CDR1 GEAIGNYY, CDR2 EKD. Here the CDR3 DNA reads TGTGCCTGTGACAGGGCTGGGGGATATGTAACCGATAGACTCATCTTT. Amino acid sequence: CACDRAGGYVTDRLIF.

In its sample, this clone is medium-sized (0.01 to 0.1%). At the DNA level, this CDR3 is encoded by other sequences in the same sample as well. This chain connects TRDV1 to TRDJ1, with D tentatively TRDD2 (6 bases). CDR3 length equals 19 residues. V shed 3 bases and J shed 0 bases, with 23 bases lying between them. CDR1 and CDR2 (germline): TSWWSYY, QGS. CDR3 sequence: CALGEPAFPSFSNTDKLIF. The CDR3 DNA sequence: TGTGCTCTTGGGGAGCCGGCCTTCCCTAGCTTTAGTAACACCGATAAACTCATCTTT.

In the case of this clone: One end of the junction does not line up with germline, which may come from a read error. V usage is TRDV1 and J usage is TRDJ1; TRDD3 matches 9 bases. Looked up from germline, CDR1 is TSWWSYY and CDR2 is QGS. The CDR3 extends over 23 amino acids. CDR3: CALGERTEVSPGDTTRYTDKLIF. The CDR3 DNA reads TGTGCTCTTGGGGAGCGGACCGAGGTTTCCCCGGGGGATACCACGCGTTACACCGATAAACTAATCTTT.

By sample fraction, this clone is medium-sized. Distinct nucleotide sequences in the sample also encode this CDR3. The V gene is TRDV1, the J gene TRDJ1, with TRDD3 identical over 8 bases. V lost 5 bases and J lost 0; bases outside the gene matches: 11. Germline loops: CDR1 TSWWSYY, CDR2 QGS. The CDR3 totals 17 residues. The CDR3 loop reads CALGQAYWGQYTDKLIF. As DNA, the CDR3 is TGTGCTCTTGGGCAAGCCTACTGGGGGCAATACACCGATAAACTCATCTTT.

This clone was found a few times. The TCRdb protein comes from a much larger clone and disagrees with this DNA's translation at residue 4, likely due to a read error; the protein given here is derived from the DNA. V and J are TRDV2 and TRDJ3; 8 bases agree with TRDD3. V trimming: 4 bases; J trimming: 2 bases; junction bases outside the gene matches: 3. Germline CDR1 is GEAIGNYY and CDR2 is EKD. The CDR3 sequence is 16 residues long. In DNA form, the CDR3 reads TGTGCCTGTGAACGACTGGGGGCCTGGGACACCCGACAGATGTTTTTC. Translation: CACERLGAWDTRQMFF.

About this clone itself: TCRdb's listed protein matches a much larger clone and diverges from this DNA's translation at residue 16, likely through a read error; the protein shown comes from the DNA. The chain couples TRDV1 to TRDJ1; 8 bases align to TRDD3. Germline loops: CDR1 TSWWSYY, CDR2 QGS. The CDR3 extends over 18 amino acids. The CDR3 DNA sequence: TGTGCTCTTGGTGTTTCCTCCGGACTGGGGGTATACACCGATAAACCCATCTTT. It specifies CALGVSSGLGVYTDKPIF.

Only a few counts were recorded for this clone. The junction does not match germline at one end; this may be a read error. The J gene is TRDJ3, the V gene TRDV2; 10 positions match TRDD3. Germline-derived CDR1 and CDR2 are GEAIGNYY and EKD. This CDR3 is built from 22 residues. The DNA of the CDR3 is TGCGCCTGTGACGAACTGGGGGATTTCAGTCCGTCCTCCTCCTGGGACACCCGACAGATGTTTTTC. It specifies CACDELGDFSPSSSWDTRQMFF.

By proportion, this clone is medium-sized. The chain is built from TRDV1 and TRDJ1, with D uncertain. V lost 4 bases and J 7 bases, leaving 22 bases between the germline ends. Per germline, CDR1 TSWWSYY and CDR2 QGS. The CDR3 totals 16 residues. This chain's CDR3 is CALGVPLWPSRLKLIF. Here the CDR3 DNA reads TGTGCTCTTGGGGTCCCGTTATGGCCCTCCCGGCTTAAACTCATCTTT.

This clone was detected a few times. A much larger clone lies one base from this, so it may be a read error. V is TRDV3 and J is TRDJ1, with unresolved D. Since TCRdb gives no J gene, matching the DNA to germline was used here to assign it. The CDR3 has 10 amino acids. Between the trimmed V and J ends, which lost 2 bases and 10 bases, there was a span of 11 bases. CDR1 is TVYSNPD and CDR2 is GDNSRS in the germline V gene (reference sequence). This CDR3 reads CAFRRRGLIF. Written as DNA, the CDR3 is TGTGCCTTTCGGAGGAGGGGACTCATCTTT.